Below, 3 T cell receptor beta chains from the same sample are listed, as sequenced in a study of low-dose radiotherapy and immunotherapy resistance in tumors. Gene-specific TRAV and TRBV primers were used for first-strand cDNA, covering alpha and beta chains. With a constant-region primer and a V-primer adapter, TCRs were subjected to approximately 18 PCR cycles of amplification. TCRdb independently ran MiXCR on the reads; one entry per CDR3 protein. The sample includes around 99,000 distinct CDR3 sequences, just under 9.5% seen only once; the top ten take around 0.97%. Time point noted: before trial treatment. Here the sequenced sample was PBMCs, taken before treatment. Receptor source: a male donor with prostate cancer.

CDR3 in amino acids: CASRDRTGSINQPQHF. The DNA of the CDR3 is TGTGCCAGCAGGGACCGGACAGGGTCCATTAATCAGCCCCAGCATTTT. This chain connects TRBV6-1 to TRBJ1-5; 8 nucleotides align to TRBD1. This CDR3 spans 16 amino acids. Germline V gene data show CDR1 as MNHNS and CDR2 as SASEGT. V dropped 6 bases and J dropped 4; count of bases not matched to a gene: 11.

This clonotype was detected many times. The chain uses TRBV28 and TRBJ1-3; D may be TRBD1 (5 bases). Trimming removed 7 bases from V and 4 bases from J, with 11 bases in between. This CDR3 comprises 13 residues. Germline-derived CDR1 and CDR2 are MDHEN and SYDVKM. The CDR3 loop reads CASTQGGGNTIYF. The DNA for the CDR3 is TGTGCCAGCACCCAGGGAGGGGGAAACACCATATATTTT.

This clonotype came up many times. A junction end diverges from the germline sequence, so it may reflect a read error. CDR3 DNA sequence: TGTGCCAGCAGCTTAGCCGGGACACTCTACGAGCAGTACTTC. Amino acid sequence: CASSLAGTLYEQYF. The V call is TRBV12-3 or TRBV12-4, the J call TRBJ2-7; tentative D call: TRBD1 (6 bases). The CDR3 contains 14 residues.